The 3 T cell receptor beta chains presented below share a single source sample, sequenced in a study of T-cell reconstitution after alpha-beta-depleted transplantation in children. The library targeted TCRbeta and was prepared with unique molecular identifiers. TCRdb fed the PCR reads into MiXCR, producing one record per CDR3 protein. Among approximately 520,000 distinct CDR3 sequences listed, about an eighth were seen once. The sample here was PBMCs, mostly from graft donor cells, taken 180 days after TCRalphabeta/CD19-depleted stem cell transplant. The receptors come from a female patient aged 2-10 years who had a stem cell transplant for aplastic anemia, so the T cells may come from the graft donor.

The chain links TRBV7-2 to TRBJ2-3; D may be TRBD2 (5 bases). Trimming stripped 5 bases from V and 1 base from J, with 16 bases between. The germline V gene encodes CDR1 SGHTA and CDR2 FQGNSA. This CDR3 has 16 amino acids. The CDR3 loop is CASSPKRRAGTDTQYF. The CDR3 DNA is TGTGCCAGCAGCCCTAAAAGGCGGGCGGGCACAGATACGCAGTATTTT.

The chain joins TRBV5-6 to TRBJ1-2, with D hard to call. The V end was cut by 3 bases, the J end by 0 bases, with 3 bases between. The CDR3 has 12 amino acids. Germline V gene lookup returns CDR1 SGHDT and CDR2 YYEEEE. The CDR3, as DNA: TGTGCCAGCAGCTGGACTAACTATGGCTACACCTTC. This codes for CASSWTNYGYTF.

This clonotype came up many times. This rearrangement joins TRBV29-1 to TRBJ1-1; D is uncertain. This CDR3 region has 11 residues. Deletions cut 6 bases from V and 4 bases from J, with 9 bases between. From germline, CDR1 is SQVTM and CDR2 ANQGSEA. CDR3 in amino acids: CSVRHSTEAFF. The DNA of the CDR3 is TGCAGCGTCCGACATTCCACTGAAGCTTTCTTT.